This T cell receptor beta chain was identified during a study of T-cell reconstitution after alpha-beta-depleted transplantation in children. Unique molecular identifiers were incorporated during preparation of the TCRbeta library. Each CDR3 protein is one row after TCRdb ran MiXCR on the PCR reads. The table has 490,000 or so distinct CDR3 sequences, roughly an eighth seen once. The CDR3 loop spans 16 amino acids. Between the trimmed V and J ends, which lost 0 bases and 6 bases, there was a span of 17 bases. From germline, CDR1 is SGHTA and CDR2 FQGNSA. This clonotype was recorded many times. Specimen: PBMCs from the stem cell graft donor, collected from the stem cell graft. This receptor was identified in a human donor who donated a stem cell graft to a child with combined immunodeficiency. The V gene is TRBV7-2, the J gene TRBJ2-5; TRBD1 is a possible D gene (6 bases). CDR3 bases: TGTGCCAGCAGCTTAGCGGGGGCCATCGTAGGGAAGACCCAGTACTTC. Residues: CASSLAGAIVGKTQYF.